The present TCR beta chain was sequenced within a study of T-cell reconstitution after alpha-beta-depleted transplantation in children. This clonotype was detected only a few times. Preparation of the TCRbeta library was carried out with unique molecular identifiers. TCRdb analysed the PCR reads with MiXCR anew, one entry per CDR3 protein. The table includes 150,000 to 250,000 distinct CDR3 sequences, roughly 15% detected once. The sample was PBMCs from the stem cell graft donor, taken from the stem cell graft. The clonotype was recovered from a human donor who donated a stem cell graft to a child with acute lymphoblastic leukemia.

In nucleotides, the CDR3 is TGCAGTGCCCCGGGACAGGGCGGGTCTGGCAATCAGCCCCAGCATTTT. Translation: CSAPGQGGSGNQPQHF. The chain has TRBV20-1 and TRBJ1-5; 9 nucleotides line up with TRBD1. Looked up from germline, CDR1 is DFQATT and CDR2 is SNEGSKA (reference sequence). V dropped 6 bases and J dropped 2; count of bases not matched to a gene: 11. CDR3 length: 16 residues.